Presented here are 31 T cell receptor beta chains from one specimen sequenced in a study of cytomegalovirus exposure and HLA in healthy donors. PCR used 60 Vbeta primers and 13 Jbeta primers. Libraries were prepared by immunoSEQ multiplex PCR; TCRdb keeps only in-frame clonotypes and omits some of them. The sample records around 98,000 clones, over 60% being singletons. Sequences were obtained from PBMCs. These receptor sequences come from a human donor in good health.

This clone was observed a single time. The V gene is TRBV10-3, the J gene TRBJ1-1; D is possibly TRBD1 (5 bases). Trimming took off 4 bases at V and 2 bases at J, with 14 bases between the two ends. This CDR3 is built from 15 residues. CDR1 is ENHRY, CDR2 SYGVKD, per germline. DNA for the CDR3: TGTGCCATCAGTGCCCACCCGACAGAAAACACTGAAGCTTTCTTT. Amino acids: CAISAHPTENTEAFF.

This chain joins TRBV7-6 and TRBJ2-7; 9 nucleotides align to TRBD1. CDR3 size: 15 residues. Germline V gives CDR1 SGHVS, CDR2 FNYEAQ. The junction had 6 bases not matched to a gene; V was cut back by 1 base and J by 5 bases. The CDR3 bases are TGTGCCAGCAGCTTAGTTACAGGGACAGGGAACGAGCAGTACTTC. It yields the protein CASSLVTGTGNEQYF.

The chain combines TRBV5-1 with TRBJ2-5; tentatively, D is TRBD2 (6 bases). Germline V lookup: CDR1 SGHRS, CDR2 YFSETQ. This CDR3 is 16 amino acids long. Trimming cost V 1 base and J 5 bases, with 18 bases left between them. CDR3 bases: TGCGCCAGCAGCTTGTCCCAAGCGGGCGGTCCGGAGACCCAGTACTTC. It codes for CASSLSQAGGPETQYF.

A single count supports this clone. This chain joins TRBV11-1 and TRBJ2-1; 10 bases map to TRBD2. The CDR3 is 15 amino acids. The V segment lost 4 bases and the J segment 6 bases; nucleotides outside the gene matches: 6. From germline, CDR1 is SGHAT and CDR2 FQDESV (reference sequence). In nucleotides, the CDR3 is TGTGCCAGCAGCTCGCGACTAGCGGGTATCAATGAGCAGTTCTTC. It translates to CASSSRLAGINEQFF.

The V gene is TRBV6-5, the J gene TRBJ2-5, with 8 bases aligning to TRBD2. Trimming at V came to 6 bases and at J to 4 bases, leaving 4 bases not matched to a gene. The germline V gene encodes CDR1 MNHEY and CDR2 SVGAGI. The CDR3 has 13 amino acids. The CDR3: CASRRGTRETQYF. The CDR3 DNA reads TGTGCCAGCAGGCGGGGGACTAGAGAGACCCAGTACTTC.

This clone was found a few times. The chain carries TRBV10-1 and TRBJ2-2, with a weak D call TRBD2 (7 bases). This CDR3 contains 17 residues. The V end lost 1 base, the J end lost 0 bases, and 12 bases lay between the germline ends. Per the germline V gene, CDR1 is WNHNN and CDR2 is SYGVQD (reference sequence). CDR3 protein: CASSEFVGGANTGELFF. The CDR3 DNA reads TGCGCCAGCAGTGAGTTTGTAGGGGGGGCGAACACCGGGGAGCTGTTTTTT.

V is TRBV7-9 and J is TRBJ1-1; 8 nucleotides align to TRBD1. The CDR3 covers 15 residues. CDR1 is SEHNR and CDR2 is FQNEAQ in the germline V gene (reference sequence). The junction had 8 bases not matched to a gene; V was cut back by 5 bases and J by 3 bases. The CDR3 DNA sequence: TGTGCCAGCAGCCCGACAGGGGTGGGGGACACTGAAGCTTTCTTT. Protein product: CASSPTGVGDTEAFF.

A single count supports this clone. The chain couples TRBV30 to TRBJ2-7, with D possibly TRBD1 on 5 matching bases. CDR1 and CDR2 from the germline V gene are GTSNPN and SVGIG (reference sequence). The CDR3 contains 13 residues. Trimming removed 5 bases from V and 5 bases from J, with 16 bases in between. The CDR3 bases are TGTGCCTGGTGCGGATGGGGCAGAGACGAGCAGTACTTC. It yields the protein CAWCGWGRDEQYF.

V and J are TRBV6-5 and TRBJ2-5, with 12 bases that match TRBD2. The J call could be wrong; TRBJ2-7 is a better fit for the DNA end. The CDR3 runs 15 residues. The germline gives CDR1 MNHEY, CDR2 SVGAGI. The DNA for the CDR3 is TGTGCCAGCAGTCCGACTAGCGGGAGCTCCTACGAGCAGTACTTC. Protein: CASSPTSGSSYEQYF.

The V gene is TRBV5-1, the J gene TRBJ1-2; 7 positions agree with TRBD1. CDR1 is SGHRS, CDR2 YFSETQ, per germline. CDR3 length equals 13 residues. Losses at the gene ends were 7 bases for V and 2 bases for J; bases not matched to a gene: 5. The CDR3 here is CASAKQGNYGYTF. CDR3 DNA sequence: TGCGCCAGCGCCAAACAGGGGAACTATGGCTACACCTTC.

The V call is TRBV29-1, the J call TRBJ2-5, with D perhaps TRBD2 (5 bases). CDR3 length equals 16 residues. Germline CDR1 reads SQVTM; CDR2 reads ANQGSEA. The CDR3 DNA reads TGCAGTCTTGCCTCTCCGGGGAGTGGGCGCCAAGAGACCCAGTACTTC. It is translated as CSLASPGSGRQETQYF.

The J gene is TRBJ2-1, the V gene TRBV18; 10 bases map to TRBD2. V lost 1 base to trimming and J lost 5 bases; unmatched junction nucleotides: 5. This CDR3 region has 16 residues. Germline CDR1 is KGHSH and CDR2 is LQKENI. This CDR3 is CASSPRSGRGDNEQFF. CDR3 sequence (DNA): TGTGCCAGCTCACCACGGAGCGGGAGGGGAGACAATGAGCAGTTCTTC.

The V gene is TRBV30, the J gene TRBJ1-6; a possible D gene is TRBD1 (6 bases). V was shortened by 1 base and J by 9 bases, with 16 bases between the two germline ends. The CDR3 is made up of 15 amino acids. Germline V CDR1 and CDR2: GTSNPN, SVGIG (reference sequence). The CDR3 DNA reads as TGTGCCTGGAGTGCGGCAACAGGGATTGCTTCACCCCTCCACTTT. Amino acid sequence: CAWSAATGIASPLHF.

V and J are TRBV5-1 and TRBJ1-1, with 7 nucleotides matching TRBD1. V lost 1 base to trimming and J lost 3 bases; unmatched junction nucleotides: 6. Germline loops: CDR1 SGHRS, CDR2 YFSETQ. The CDR3 runs 15 residues. Here the CDR3 reads CASSLQGVGDTEAFF. The DNA for the CDR3 is TGCGCCAGCAGCTTGCAGGGGGTAGGGGACACTGAAGCTTTCTTT. Full variable domain (outside the CDR3, taken from reference TRBV5-1 and TRBJ1-1): KAGVTQTPRYLIKTRGQQVTLSCSPISGHRSVSWYQQTPGQGLQFLFEYFSETQRNKGNFPGRFSGRQFSNSRSEMNVSTLELGDSALYLCASSLQGVGDTEAFFGQGTRLTVV.

This chain connects TRBV6-5 to TRBJ1-2; 7 nucleotides match TRBD1. Germline lookup yields CDR1 MNHEY and CDR2 SVGAGI. After removal of 0 bases from V and 4 bases from J, the junction contained 5 bases not matched to a gene. The CDR3 is 15 residues long. The CDR3 loop is CASSYSRQGGYGYTF. CDR3 nucleotides: TGTGCCAGCAGTTACTCGCGACAGGGCGGCTATGGCTACACCTTC.

The chain joins TRBV27 to TRBJ2-4; 12 nucleotides align to TRBD2. The CDR3 totals 17 residues. Germline lookup yields CDR1 MNHEY and CDR2 SMNVEV (reference sequence). V was clipped by 6 bases and J by 0 bases; unmatched bases: 6. CDR3 sequence: CASSARTSGVAKNIQYF. DNA of the CDR3: TGTGCCAGCAGCGCGCGGACTAGCGGGGTAGCCAAAAACATTCAGTACTTC.

This chain uses TRBV15 with TRBJ1-5; D is unresolved. V shed 8 bases and J shed 5 bases, with 13 bases lying between them. CDR1 is LNHNV, CDR2 YYDKDF, per germline (reference sequence). The CDR3 extends over 13 amino acids. The CDR3 here is CATALGRDQPQHF. The DNA of the CDR3 is TGTGCCACCGCCCTGGGCCGCGATCAGCCCCAGCATTTT.

This clone was seen more than once but under ten times. V usage is TRBV5-1 and J usage is TRBJ1-1, with 10 bases that match TRBD1. Germline CDR1 and CDR2: SGHRS and YFSETQ. This CDR3 region has 16 residues. With V trimmed by 7 bases and J by 0 bases, 9 bases remained unmatched. The CDR3 DNA is TGCGCCAGCCTCGCGACAGGGGGCTCTCTGAACACTGAAGCTTTCTTT. Translated, it gives CASLATGGSLNTEAFF.

This clone is a singleton in its sample. The chain couples TRBV6-5 to TRBJ1-1, with unresolved D. The CDR3 has 14 amino acids. V was shortened by 5 bases and J by 4 bases, with 14 bases between the two germline ends. Germline lookup yields CDR1 MNHEY and CDR2 SVGAGI. CDR3: CASSPPSVGTEAFF. CDR3 sequence (DNA): TGTGCCAGCAGTCCTCCTTCAGTTGGCACTGAAGCTTTCTTT.

This rearrangement joins TRBV12-5 to TRBJ2-2, with D possibly matching TRBD2 (5 bases). Germline CDR1 is LGHNT and CDR2 is FRNRAP. The V gene lost 0 bases and the J gene lost 4 bases, with 18 bases spanning the gap. The CDR3 sequence is 18 residues long. The CDR3 region has the DNA TGTGCTAGTGGTTTGGTAGTTTCAACGGGGATCGGCACCGGGGAGCTGTTTTTT. Translated: CASGLVVSTGIGTGELFF.

The V gene is TRBV5-1, the J gene TRBJ1-6; 9 bases map to TRBD1. The length of the CDR3 is 16 residues. V lost 3 bases and J lost 9; bases outside the gene matches: 10. The germline CDR1 and CDR2 sequences are SGHRS and YFSETQ. For the CDR3, the DNA is TGCGCCAGCAGCTCCTGGGACAGGGAGACGGGTTCACCCCTCCACTTT. Amino acid sequence: CASSSWDRETGSPLHF.

The CDR3 DNA is TGTGCCTGGAGTGTAGGGGGGAGGGCAGGGATTGAAGAGACCCAGTACTTC. It codes for CAWSVGGRAGIEETQYF. The chain links TRBV30 to TRBJ2-5, with a possible D match to TRBD2 (7 bases). Between the trimmed V and J ends, which lost 0 bases and 3 bases, there was a span of 20 bases. The germline V gene has CDR1 GTSNPN and CDR2 SVGIG (reference sequence). This CDR3 contains 17 residues.

A few counts support this clone. Other DNA sequences in the same sample also yield this CDR3. The J gene is TRBJ1-2, the V gene TRBV9; D call uncertain. This CDR3 is built from 13 residues. Germline CDR1 SGDLS, CDR2 YYNGEE. Between the trimmed V and J ends, which lost 5 bases and 3 bases, there was a span of 11 bases. CDR3 in DNA: TGTGCCAGCAGTTGGACCGGGGACTATGGCTACACCTTC. Its protein is CASSWTGDYGYTF.

The genes are TRBV6-5 and TRBJ2-7; 7 bases map to TRBD2. The CDR3 sequence is 15 residues long. J lost 3 bases, V lost 2 bases, and 7 bases had no gene match. The germline gives CDR1 MNHEY, CDR2 SVGAGI. CDR3 region: CASSYGAGSYYEQYF. Written as DNA, the CDR3 is TGTGCCAGCAGTTACGGAGCGGGAAGCTACTACGAGCAGTACTTC.

The chain carries TRBV18 and TRBJ2-5; 11 bases align to TRBD1. Per the germline V gene, CDR1 is KGHSH and CDR2 is LQKENI. Trimming at V came to 5 bases and at J to 6 bases, leaving 5 bases not matched to a gene. CDR3 length: 14 amino acids. Here the CDR3 DNA reads TGTGCCAGCTCAGAAGGGACAGGGGGGCAGACCCAGTACTTC. This codes for CASSEGTGGQTQYF. Complete variable domain (other parts from reference TRBV18 and TRBJ2-5): NAGVMQNPRHLVRRRGQEARLRCSPMKGHSHVYWYRQLPEEGLKFMVYLQKENIIDESGMPKERFSAEFPKEGPSILRIQQVVRGDSAAYFCASSEGTGGQTQYFGPGTRLLVL.

The chain combines TRBV5-1 with TRBJ2-1, with 7 bases that match TRBD2. The CDR3 contains 15 residues. Germline values: CDR1 SGHRS, CDR2 YFSETQ. V trimming: 0 bases; J trimming: 5 bases; junction bases outside the gene matches: 5. CDR3 sequence: CASSLAGGANNEQFF. The CDR3 nucleotides are TGCGCCAGCAGCTTGGCGGGGGGAGCAAACAATGAGCAGTTCTTC.

The rearrangement joins TRBV19 to TRBJ2-7; TRBD1 is a possible D gene (5 bases). Trimming removed 6 bases from V and 2 bases from J, with 20 bases in between. The CDR3 loop spans 16 amino acids. From germline, CDR1 is LNHDA and CDR2 SQIVND (reference sequence). The CDR3 DNA reads TGTGCCAGTAGAACGAGGATCCAGGGCGACCCCTACGAGCAGTACTTC. It is translated as CASRTRIQGDPYEQYF.

The V and J genes are TRBV6-5 and TRBJ2-2; 8 nucleotides agree with TRBD2. The CDR3 has 14 amino acids. Per germline, CDR1 MNHEY and CDR2 SVGAGI. V lost 6 bases to trimming and J lost 6 bases; unmatched junction nucleotides: 6. This chain's CDR3 is CASRGTSDSGELFF. DNA of the CDR3: TGTGCCAGCAGAGGGACTAGTGATTCCGGGGAGCTGTTTTTT.

J is TRBJ2-7 and V is TRBV29-1, with D possibly TRBD2 on 5 matching bases. The V end was cut by 4 bases, the J end by 4 bases, with 20 bases between. The CDR3 has 15 amino acids. The V gene's germline CDR1 is SQVTM and CDR2 ANQGSEA. The CDR3 region has the DNA TGCAGCGTTGGTCCCCGCAGCGGAAACATTTACGAGCAGTACTTC. It encodes CSVGPRSGNIYEQYF.

The rearrangement uses TRBV6-4 and TRBJ1-4; 11 bases line up with TRBD1. The ends lost 3 bases at V and 3 bases at J; junction bases unmatched: 3. CDR3 size: 16 residues. Germline-derived CDR1 and CDR2 are MRHNA and SNTAGT. The CDR3 here is CASSEGQGVPNEKLFF. DNA for the CDR3: TGTGCCAGCAGTGAGGGACAGGGGGTCCCTAATGAAAAACTGTTTTTT.

This clone was observed a handful of times. The V call is TRBV7-9, the J call TRBJ1-4, with 9 positions matching TRBD1. V shed 0 bases and J 9 bases; nucleotides not matched to a gene: 5. The CDR3 is 15 amino acids. Germline V gene sequence: CDR1 SEHNR, CDR2 FQNEAQ (reference sequence). This CDR3 reads CASSLAGDRAKKLFF. CDR3 coding DNA: TGTGCCAGCAGCTTAGCAGGGGACAGGGCCAAAAAACTGTTTTTT.